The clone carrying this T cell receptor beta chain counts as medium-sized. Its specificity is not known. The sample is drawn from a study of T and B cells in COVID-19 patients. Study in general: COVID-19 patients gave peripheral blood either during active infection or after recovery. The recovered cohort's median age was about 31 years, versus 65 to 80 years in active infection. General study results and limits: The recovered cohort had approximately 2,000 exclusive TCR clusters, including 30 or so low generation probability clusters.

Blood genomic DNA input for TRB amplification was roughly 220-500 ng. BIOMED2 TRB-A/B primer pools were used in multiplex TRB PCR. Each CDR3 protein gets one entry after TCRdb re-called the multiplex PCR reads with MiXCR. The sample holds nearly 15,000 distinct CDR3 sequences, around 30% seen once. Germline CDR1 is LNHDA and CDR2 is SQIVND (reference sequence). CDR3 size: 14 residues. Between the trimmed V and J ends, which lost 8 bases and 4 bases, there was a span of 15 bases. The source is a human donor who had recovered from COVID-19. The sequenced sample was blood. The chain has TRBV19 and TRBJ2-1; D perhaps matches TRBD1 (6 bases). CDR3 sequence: CASGPDRIYNEQFF. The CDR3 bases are TGTGCCAGTGGACCAGACAGGATTTACAATGAGCAGTTCTTC. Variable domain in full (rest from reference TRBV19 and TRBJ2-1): DGGITQSPKYLFRKEGQNVTLSCEQNLNHDAMYWYRQDPGQGLRLIYYSQIVNDFQKGDIAEGYSVSREKKESFPLTVTSAQKNPTAFYLCASGPDRIYNEQFFGPGTRLTVL.